This T cell receptor (beta chain) was sequenced in a study of T cell changes during pregnancy in multiple sclerosis. The germline gives CDR1 ENHRY, CDR2 SYGVKD. J lost 7 bases, V lost 7 bases, and 13 bases had no gene match. The length of the CDR3 is 15 residues. Sequenced by immunoSEQ multiplex PCR; TCRdb stores in-frame clones only, minus some. The repertoire holds some 25,000 clones, with more than 85% as singletons. This sequence originates from a female donor in good health, enrolled as a control in a pregnancy study. Sequences were derived from CD4+ T cells from peripheral blood mononuclear cells, sampled in the second trimester of pregnancy. The rearrangement links TRBV10-3 to TRBJ2-1; 7 bases fit TRBD2. The CDR3 reads CAIKSRRESVNEQFF. CDR3 sequence (DNA): TGTGCCATCAAAAGTCGGCGGGAGTCTGTGAATGAGCAGTTCTTC.